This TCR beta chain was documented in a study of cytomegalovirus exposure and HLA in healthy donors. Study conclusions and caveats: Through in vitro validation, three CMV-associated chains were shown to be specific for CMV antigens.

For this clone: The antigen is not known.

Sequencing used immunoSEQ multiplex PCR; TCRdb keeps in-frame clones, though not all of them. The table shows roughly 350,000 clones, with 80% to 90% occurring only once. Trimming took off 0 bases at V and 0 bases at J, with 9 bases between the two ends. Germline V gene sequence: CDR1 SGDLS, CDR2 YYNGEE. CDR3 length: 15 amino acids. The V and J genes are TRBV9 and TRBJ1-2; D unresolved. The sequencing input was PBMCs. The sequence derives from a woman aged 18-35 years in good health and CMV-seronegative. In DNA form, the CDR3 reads TGTGCCAGCAGCGTAGAGAGCTCCGCTAACTATGGCTACACCTTC. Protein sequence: CASSVESSANYGYTF.